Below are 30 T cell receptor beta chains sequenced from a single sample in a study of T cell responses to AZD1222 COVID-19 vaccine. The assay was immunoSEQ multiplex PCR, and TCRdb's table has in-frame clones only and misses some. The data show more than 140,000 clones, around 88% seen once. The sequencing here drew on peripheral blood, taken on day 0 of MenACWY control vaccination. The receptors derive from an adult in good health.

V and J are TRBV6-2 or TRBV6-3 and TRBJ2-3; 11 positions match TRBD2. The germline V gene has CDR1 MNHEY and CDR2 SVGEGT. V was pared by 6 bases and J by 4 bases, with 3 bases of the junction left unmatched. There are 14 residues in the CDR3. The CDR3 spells CASSPSGGPDTQYF. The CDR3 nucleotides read TGTGCCAGCAGCCCTAGCGGGGGGCCAGATACGCAGTATTTT.

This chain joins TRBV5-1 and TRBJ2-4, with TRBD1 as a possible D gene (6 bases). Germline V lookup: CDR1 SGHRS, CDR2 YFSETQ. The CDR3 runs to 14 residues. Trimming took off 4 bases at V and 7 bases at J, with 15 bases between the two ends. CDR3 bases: TGCGCCAGCAGCCTAGGGGATCAGGGGAACATTCAGTACTTC. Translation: CASSLGDQGNIQYF. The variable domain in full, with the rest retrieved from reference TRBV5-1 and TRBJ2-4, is KAGVTQTPRYLIKTRGQQVTLSCSPISGHRSVSWYQQTPGQGLQFLFEYFSETQRNKGNFPGRFSGRQFSNSRSEMNVSTLELGDSALYLCASSLGDQGNIQYFGAGTRLSVL.

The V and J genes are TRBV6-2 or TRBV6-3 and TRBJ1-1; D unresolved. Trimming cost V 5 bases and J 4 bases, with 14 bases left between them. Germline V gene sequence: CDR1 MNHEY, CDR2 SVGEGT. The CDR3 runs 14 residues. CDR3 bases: TGTGCCAGCAGTCTAGACGACGGCCCCACTGAAGCTTTCTTT. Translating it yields CASSLDDGPTEAFF.

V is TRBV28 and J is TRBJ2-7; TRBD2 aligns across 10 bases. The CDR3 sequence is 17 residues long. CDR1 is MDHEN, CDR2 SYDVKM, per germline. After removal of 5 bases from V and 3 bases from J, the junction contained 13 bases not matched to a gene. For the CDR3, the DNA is TGTGCCAGCAGTCCGGTATCTGTAGCGGGGGGAGTCTACGAGCAGTACTTC. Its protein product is CASSPVSVAGGVYEQYF.

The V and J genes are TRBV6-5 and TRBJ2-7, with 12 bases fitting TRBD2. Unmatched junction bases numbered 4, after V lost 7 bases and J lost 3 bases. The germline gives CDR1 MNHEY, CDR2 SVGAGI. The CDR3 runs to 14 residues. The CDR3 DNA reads TGTGCCAGCACCCGACTAGCGGGAGACTACGAGCAGTACTTC. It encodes CASTRLAGDYEQYF.

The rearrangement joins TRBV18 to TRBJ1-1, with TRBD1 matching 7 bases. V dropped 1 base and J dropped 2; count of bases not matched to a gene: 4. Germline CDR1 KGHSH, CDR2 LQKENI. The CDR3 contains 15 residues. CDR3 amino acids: CASSPRQGDNTEAFF. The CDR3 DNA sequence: TGTGCCAGCTCACCACGACAGGGAGATAACACTGAAGCTTTCTTT.

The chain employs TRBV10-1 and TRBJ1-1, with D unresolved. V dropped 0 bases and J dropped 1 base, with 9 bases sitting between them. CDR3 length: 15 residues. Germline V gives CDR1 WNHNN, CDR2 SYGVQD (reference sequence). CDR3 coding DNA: TGCGCCAGCAGTGAGTCGCGTCCCGGGAACACTGAAGCTTTCTTT. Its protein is CASSESRPGNTEAFF.

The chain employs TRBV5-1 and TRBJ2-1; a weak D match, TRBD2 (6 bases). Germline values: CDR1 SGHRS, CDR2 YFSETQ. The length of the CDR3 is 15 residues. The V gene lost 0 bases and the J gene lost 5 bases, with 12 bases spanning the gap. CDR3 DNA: TGCGCCAGCAGCTTGGAGGGGACTGTAAACAATGAGCAGTTCTTC. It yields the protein CASSLEGTVNNEQFF. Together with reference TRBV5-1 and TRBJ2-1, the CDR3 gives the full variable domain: KAGVTQTPRYLIKTRGQQVTLSCSPISGHRSVSWYQQTPGQGLQFLFEYFSETQRNKGNFPGRFSGRQFSNSRSEMNVSTLELGDSALYLCASSLEGTVNNEQFFGPGTRLTVL.

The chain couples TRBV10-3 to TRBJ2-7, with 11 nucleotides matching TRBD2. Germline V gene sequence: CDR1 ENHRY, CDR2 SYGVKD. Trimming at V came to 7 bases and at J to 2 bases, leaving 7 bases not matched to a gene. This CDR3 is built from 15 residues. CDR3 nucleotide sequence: TGTGCCATCACTTCTAGCGGGAGGCCCACCTACGAGCAGTACTTC. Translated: CAITSSGRPTYEQYF.

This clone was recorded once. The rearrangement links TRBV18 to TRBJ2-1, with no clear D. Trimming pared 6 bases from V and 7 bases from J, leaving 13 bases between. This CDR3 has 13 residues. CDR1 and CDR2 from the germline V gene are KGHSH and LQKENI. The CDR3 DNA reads TGTGCCAGCTCCCTCCAAATCGGGAATGAGCAGTTCTTC. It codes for CASSLQIGNEQFF.

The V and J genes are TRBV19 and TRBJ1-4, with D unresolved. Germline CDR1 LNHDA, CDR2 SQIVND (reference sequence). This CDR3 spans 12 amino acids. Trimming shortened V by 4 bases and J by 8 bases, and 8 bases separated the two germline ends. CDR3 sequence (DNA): TGTGCCAGTAGTACGCGAACAGAAAAACTGTTTTTT. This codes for CASSTRTEKLFF.

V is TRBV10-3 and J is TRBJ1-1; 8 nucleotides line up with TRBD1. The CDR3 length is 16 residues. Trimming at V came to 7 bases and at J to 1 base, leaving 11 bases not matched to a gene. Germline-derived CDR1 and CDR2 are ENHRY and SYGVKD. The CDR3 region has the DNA TGTGCCATCACAGATGGACAGGGAAAATCGAACACTGAAGCTTTCTTT. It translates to CAITDGQGKSNTEAFF.

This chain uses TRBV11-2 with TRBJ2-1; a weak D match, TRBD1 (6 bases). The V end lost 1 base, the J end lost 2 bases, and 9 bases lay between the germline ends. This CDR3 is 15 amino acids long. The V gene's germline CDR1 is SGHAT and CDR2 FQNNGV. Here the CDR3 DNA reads TGTGCCAGCAGCTTAGGGTGGGGGCCCTACAATGAGCAGTTCTTC. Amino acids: CASSLGWGPYNEQFF.

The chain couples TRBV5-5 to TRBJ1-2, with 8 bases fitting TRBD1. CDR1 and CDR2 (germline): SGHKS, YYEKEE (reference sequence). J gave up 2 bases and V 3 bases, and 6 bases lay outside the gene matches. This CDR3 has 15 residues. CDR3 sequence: CASSSTQGANYGYTF. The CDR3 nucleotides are TGTGCCAGCAGCTCCACTCAGGGGGCGAACTATGGCTACACCTTC.

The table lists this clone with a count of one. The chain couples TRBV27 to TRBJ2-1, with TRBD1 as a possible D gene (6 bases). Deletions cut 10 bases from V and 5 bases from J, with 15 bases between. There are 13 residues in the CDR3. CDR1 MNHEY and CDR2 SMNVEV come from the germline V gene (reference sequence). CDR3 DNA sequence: TGTGCCACAGGGGAAATACGGGACAATGAGCAGTTCTTC. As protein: CATGEIRDNEQFF.

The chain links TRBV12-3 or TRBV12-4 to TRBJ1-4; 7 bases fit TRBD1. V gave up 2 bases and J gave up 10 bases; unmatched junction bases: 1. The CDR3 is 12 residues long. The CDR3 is CASSLTGAKLFF. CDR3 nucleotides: TGTGCCAGCAGTTTAACAGGGGCAAAACTGTTTTTT.

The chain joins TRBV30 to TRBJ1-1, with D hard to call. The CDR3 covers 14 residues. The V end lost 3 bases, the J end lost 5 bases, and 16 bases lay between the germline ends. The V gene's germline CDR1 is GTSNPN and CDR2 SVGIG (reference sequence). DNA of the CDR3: TGTGCCTGGAGGGCTTCCGGGATTGGGACTGAAGCTTTCTTT. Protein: CAWRASGIGTEAFF.

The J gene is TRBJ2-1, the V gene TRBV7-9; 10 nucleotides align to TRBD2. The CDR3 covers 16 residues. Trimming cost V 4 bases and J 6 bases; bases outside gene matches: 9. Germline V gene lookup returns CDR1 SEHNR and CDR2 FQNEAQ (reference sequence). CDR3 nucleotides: TGTGCCAGCAGCTCTTATTTAACTAGCGGGACCAATGAGCAGTTCTTC. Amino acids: CASSSYLTSGTNEQFF.

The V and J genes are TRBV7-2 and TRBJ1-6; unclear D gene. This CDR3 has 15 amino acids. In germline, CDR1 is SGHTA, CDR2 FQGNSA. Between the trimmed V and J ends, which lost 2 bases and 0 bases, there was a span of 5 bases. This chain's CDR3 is CASSLPSSYNSPLHF. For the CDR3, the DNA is TGTGCCAGCAGCTTACCGAGCTCCTATAATTCACCCCTCCACTTT.

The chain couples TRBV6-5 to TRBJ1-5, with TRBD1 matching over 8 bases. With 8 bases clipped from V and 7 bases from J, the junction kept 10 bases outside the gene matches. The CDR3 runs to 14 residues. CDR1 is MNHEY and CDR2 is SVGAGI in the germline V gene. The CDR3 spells CASGRGTGPQPQHF. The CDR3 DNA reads TGTGCCAGCGGACGAGGGACAGGCCCGCAGCCCCAGCATTTT.

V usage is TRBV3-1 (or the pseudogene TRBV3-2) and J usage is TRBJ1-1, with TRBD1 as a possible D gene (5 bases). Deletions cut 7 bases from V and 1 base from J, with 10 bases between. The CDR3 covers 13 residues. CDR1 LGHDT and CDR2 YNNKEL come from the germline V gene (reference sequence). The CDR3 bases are TGTGCCAGCACCCGTGACAGGAACACTGAAGCTTTCTTT. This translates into CASTRDRNTEAFF.

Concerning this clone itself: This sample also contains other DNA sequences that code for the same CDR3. CDR3 region: CASRITTGSLNYGYTF. DNA of the CDR3: TGTGCCAGCAGAATCACAACGGGGTCTCTTAACTATGGCTACACCTTC. This rearrangement joins TRBV7-2 to TRBJ1-2; D is uncertain. The V gene's germline CDR1 is SGHTA and CDR2 FQGNSA. The CDR3 has 16 amino acids. The ends were cut back, 6 bases at V and 1 base at J, with 18 bases in the middle.

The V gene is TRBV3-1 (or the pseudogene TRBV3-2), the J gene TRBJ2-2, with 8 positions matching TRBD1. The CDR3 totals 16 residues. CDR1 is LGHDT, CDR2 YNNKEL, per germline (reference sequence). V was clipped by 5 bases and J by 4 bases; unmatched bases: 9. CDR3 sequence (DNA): TGTGCCAGCAGCTATGGACAGGGTTCCGTCACCGGGGAGCTGTTTTTT. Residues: CASSYGQGSVTGELFF.

The CDR3 is CASRSGTGPEKLFF. The CDR3 DNA reads TGTGCCAGCAGGTCCGGGACAGGGCCTGAAAAACTGTTTTTT. V usage is TRBV6-5 and J usage is TRBJ1-4, with TRBD1 matching 9 bases. The germline V gene encodes CDR1 MNHEY and CDR2 SVGAGI. J lost 7 bases, V lost 6 bases, and 6 bases had no gene match. The CDR3 runs 14 residues.

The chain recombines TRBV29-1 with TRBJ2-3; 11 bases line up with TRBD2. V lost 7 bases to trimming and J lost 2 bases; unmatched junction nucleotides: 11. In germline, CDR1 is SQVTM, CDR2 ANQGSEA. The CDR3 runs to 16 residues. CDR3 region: CSAVPGLAVPTDTQYF. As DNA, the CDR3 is TGCAGCGCGGTCCCGGGACTAGCGGTACCCACAGATACGCAGTATTTT.

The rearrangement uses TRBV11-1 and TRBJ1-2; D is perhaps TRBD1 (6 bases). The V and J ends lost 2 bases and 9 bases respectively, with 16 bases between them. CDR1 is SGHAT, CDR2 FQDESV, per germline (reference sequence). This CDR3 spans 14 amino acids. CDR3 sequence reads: CASSLRQGGESYTF. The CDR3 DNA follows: TGTGCCAGCAGCTTAAGACAAGGGGGAGAAAGCTACACCTTC.

The CDR3 region has the DNA TGCGCCAGCAGCCCCCAGGCTAGCGGGGGGCACGCAGATACGCAGTATTTT. This translates into CASSPQASGGHADTQYF. The chain combines TRBV4-3 with TRBJ2-3; 11 nucleotides match TRBD2. Trimming cost V 4 bases and J 4 bases; bases outside gene matches: 10. The length of the CDR3 is 17 residues. CDR1 is LGHNA and CDR2 is YSLEER in the germline V gene.

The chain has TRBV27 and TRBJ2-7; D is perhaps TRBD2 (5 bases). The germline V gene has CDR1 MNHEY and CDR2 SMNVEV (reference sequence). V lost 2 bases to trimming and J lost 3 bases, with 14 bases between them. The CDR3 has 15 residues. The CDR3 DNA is TGTGCCAGCAGTTTACGATACCGGGAACTCTACGAGCAGTACTTC. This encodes CASSLRYRELYEQYF.

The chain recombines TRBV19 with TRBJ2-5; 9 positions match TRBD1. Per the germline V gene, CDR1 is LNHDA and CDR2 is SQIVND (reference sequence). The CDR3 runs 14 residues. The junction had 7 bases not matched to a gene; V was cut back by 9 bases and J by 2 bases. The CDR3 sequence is CASPKDRGQETQYF. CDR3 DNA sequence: TGTGCCAGCCCGAAGGACAGGGGACAAGAGACCCAGTACTTC.

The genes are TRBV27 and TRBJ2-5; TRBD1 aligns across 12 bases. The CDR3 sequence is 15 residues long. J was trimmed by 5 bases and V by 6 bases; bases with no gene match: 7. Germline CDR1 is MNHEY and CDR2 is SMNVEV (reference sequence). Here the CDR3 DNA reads TGTGCCAGCAGCCGGGGACAGGGGGCTTGGGAGACCCAGTACTTC. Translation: CASSRGQGAWETQYF.